The 10 T cell receptor beta chains listed next were all sequenced from one sample in a study of blood T cells in healthy people across ages (dated by TCRdb to between 2014 and 2016). The library relied on 5' RACE. TCRdb shows the sequencer as Illumina HiSeq 2500. A second 7 to 11 cycle PCR used a sample-barcoded 5' primer and a J-beta primer mix. The public sequencing data were trimmed at Q25 with fastp and processed into clonotypes with MiXCR by TCRdb, which kept only in-frame beta chains. Rows are unified per CDR3 protein, each entry keeping the most common DNA and genes. In all, the sample holds 710,000 or so distinct CDR3 sequences, and approximately 21% of those were seen once. Around a fifth of the sample is held by the ten biggest clonotypes. The sequenced material came from blood. These receptor sequences come from a man in his 70s in good health.

The CDR3 loop reads CSVELLADTQYF. CDR3 nucleotide sequence: TGCAGCGTTGAGTTGTTAGCAGATACGCAGTATTTT. The chain is built from TRBV29-1 and TRBJ2-3; unclear D gene. Trimming removed 3 bases at V and 4 bases at J, with 8 bases between. CDR3 length equals 12 residues. The germline CDR1 and CDR2 sequences are SQVTM and ANQGSEA.

The DNA of the CDR3 is TGTGCCAGCAGCCACGGACCTCGAGGGACGCAGTATTTT. Its protein is CASSHGPRGTQYF. This chain joins TRBV7-8 and TRBJ2-3, with D possibly matching TRBD2 (5 bases). Trimming pared 5 bases from V and 9 bases from J, leaving 15 bases between. This CDR3 comprises 13 residues. Germline CDR1 SGHVS, CDR2 FQNEAQ.

The rearrangement joins TRBV6-2 or TRBV6-3 to TRBJ2-5; no clear D gene. The DNA end favors TRBJ2-7, so the J call may be wrong. CDR3 length: 13 residues. Per germline, CDR1 MNHEY and CDR2 SVGEGT. The CDR3 region has the DNA TGTGCCAGCAGTTACAGTCAGTCCTACGAGCAGTACGTC. It translates to CASSYSQSYEQYV.

The chain has TRBV7-9 and TRBJ1-1, with D possibly matching TRBD1 (5 bases). The CDR3 sequence is 13 residues long. The germline V gene encodes CDR1 SEHNR and CDR2 FQNEAQ (reference sequence). V was cut by 1 base and J by 10 bases, with 13 bases left in between. The CDR3 DNA is TGTGCCAGCAGCTTAGGCCCAGGGCTGGGAGCTTTCTTT. Translated, it gives CASSLGPGLGAFF.

This clonotype was seen only a few times. The chain links TRBV4-1 to TRBJ2-5; 9 bases fit TRBD2. The V gene's germline CDR1 is MGHRA and CDR2 YSYEKL. The CDR3 length is 18 residues. V dropped 0 bases and J dropped 10; count of bases not matched to a gene: 18. CDR3 loop: CASSQDPSAGGGWRGQYF. CDR3 bases: TGCGCCAGCAGCCAAGATCCGTCCGCGGGAGGGGGCTGGCGTGGCCAGTACTTC.

Of note for this clonotype: At one end the junction does not follow the germline gene, possibly because of a read error. This chain connects TRBV9 to TRBJ2-7; D gene uncertain. CDR1 SGDLS and CDR2 YYNGEE come from the germline V gene. This CDR3 is 13 amino acids long. CDR3 sequence (DNA): TGTGCCAGCAGCCCCACCCAAGATGTTCCGCTGGCCTTC. This encodes CASSPTQDVPLAF.

This clonotype has only a few counts. The chain carries TRBV6-6 and TRBJ2-5, with 14 bases aligning to TRBD2. The germline V gene has CDR1 MNHNY and CDR2 SVGAGI (reference sequence). The junction had 5 bases not matched to a gene; V was cut back by 11 bases and J by 3 bases. This CDR3 region has 14 residues. The CDR3 loop is CARPGLAGEETQYF. For the CDR3, the DNA is TGTGCCCGTCCGGGACTAGCGGGGGAAGAGACCCAGTACTTC.

This clonotype was found a few times. V and J are TRBV25-1 and TRBJ2-3, with TRBD2 matching 8 bases. Germline V gives CDR1 MGHDK, CDR2 SYGVNS. The V and J ends lost 3 bases and 2 bases, in that order; junction bases with no gene match: 10. The CDR3 runs to 17 residues. CDR3 DNA sequence: TGTGCCAGCAGTGATAGCGGTGGCGGGGGGATCACAGATACGCAGTATTTT. Translating gives CASSDSGGGGITDTQYF.

The genes are TRBV30 and TRBJ1-5; the match to TRBD1 covers 9 bases. CDR3 length: 14 residues. V dropped 4 bases and J dropped 1; count of bases not matched to a gene: 2. The V gene's germline CDR1 is GTSNPN and CDR2 SVGIG (reference sequence). The CDR3 protein is CAWKDRGSNQPQHF. CDR3 DNA: TGTGCCTGGAAGGACAGGGGCAGCAATCAGCCCCAGCATTTT. Looking up the rest from reference TRBV30 and TRBJ1-5 gives the full variable domain: SQTIHQWPATLVQPVGSPLSLECTVEGTSNPNLYWYRQAAGRGLQLLFYSVGIGQISSEVPQNLSASRPQDRQFILSSKKLLLSDSGFYLCAWKDRGSNQPQHFGDGTRLSIL.

This clonotype was detected only a few times. This chain links TRBV11-2 with TRBJ1-6, with TRBD1 matching over 9 bases. With V trimmed by 5 bases and J by 12 bases, 8 bases remained unmatched. The CDR3 has 14 residues. Germline V gives CDR1 SGHAT, CDR2 FQNNGV. CDR3: CASSHGTGKGPLHF. The CDR3 DNA reads as TGTGCCAGCAGCCATGGGACAGGGAAGGGACCCCTCCACTTT.